The rows below give T cell receptor beta chains drawn from one sample of a study of cytomegalovirus exposure and HLA in healthy donors. Method: immunoSEQ multiplex PCR; TCRdb's copy keeps in-frame clones and lacks some. Seen in this sample are approximately 110,000 clones; the ten most common clones hold 6.8%. Sequencing was performed on PBMCs. The receptors were gathered from a man aged 35-49 years in good health and CMV-seropositive. Each CDR3 is given with its conserved first and last residue. A D gene is named only where the DNA matches it firmly.

TRBV7-9	TRBJ2-2	NA	CASSPTAGVTGELFF	TGTGCCAGCAGCCCCACGGCCGGGGTCACCGGGGAGCTGTTTTTT
TRBV9	TRBJ2-7	TRBD2	CASSVGGGTPEQYF	TGTGCCAGCAGCGTAGGGGGGGGTACACCTGAGCAGTACTTC
TRBV21-1	TRBJ1-5	NA	CASSDRDRVFNQPQHF	TGTGCCAGCAGCGACCGGGACAGGGTTTTCAATCAGCCCCAGCATTTT
TRBV6-6	TRBJ1-3	NA	CASSPPTGYTIYF	TGTGCCAGCAGTCCCCCAACGGGGTACACCATATATTTT
TRBV11-1	TRBJ2-5	NA	CASSFGQGNRQETQYF	TGTGCCAGCAGCTTTGGGCAGGGGAACCGGCAAGAGACCCAGTACTTC
TRBV9	TRBJ2-7	NA	CASSVGLQDSDEQYF	TGTGCCAGCAGCGTAGGTCTCCAGGATAGCGACGAGCAGTACTTC
TRBV6-6	TRBJ1-5	TRBD1	CASSPDRVDQPQHF	TGTGCCAGCAGTCCCGACAGGGTGGATCAGCCCCAGCATTTT
TRBV7-9	TRBJ1-5	TRBD1	CASSLAGVTGPSNQPQHF	TGTGCCAGCAGCTTAGCTGGGGTGACAGGGCCTAGCAATCAGCCCCAGCATTTT
TRBV27	TRBJ2-2	NA	CASRALGTGELFF	TGTGCCAGCAGAGCGTTGGGCACCGGGGAGCTGTTTTTT
TRBV2	TRBJ2-1	TRBD2	CASRERLADHNEQFF	TGTGCCAGCAGAGAAAGGCTAGCGGATCACAATGAGCAGTTCTTC
TRBV4-2	TRBJ2-5	NA	CASSRGGTETQYF	TGTGCCAGCAGCCGGGGCGGGACAGAGACCCAGTACTTC
TRBV27	TRBJ2-2	TRBD2	CASSRGGGELFF	TGTGCCAGCAGCCGGGGGGGCGGGGAGCTGTTTTTT
TRBV29-1	TRBJ1-2	TRBD1	CSANPWTGGRSIYGYTF	TGCAGCGCGAACCCTTGGACAGGGGGCAGGTCCATCTATGGCTACACCTTC
TRBV29-1	TRBJ2-7	NA	CSVGPGTYEQYF	TGCAGCGTTGGTCCAGGGACCTACGAGCAGTACTTC
TRBV5-1	TRBJ2-7	TRBD2	CASSGPGLGFDEQYF	TGCGCCAGCAGCGGACCGGGACTAGGGTTCGACGAGCAGTACTTC
TRBV10-3	TRBJ2-2	TRBD2	CATRLAGGVGTGELFF	TGTGCCACCCGACTAGCGGGAGGAGTGGGGACCGGGGAGCTGTTTTTT
TRBV29-1	TRBJ1-5	NA	CSAIGASNQPQHF	TGCAGCGCAATAGGGGCCAGCAATCAGCCCCAGCATTTT
TRBV6-1	TRBJ2-7	NA	CASTMVVQGSYEQYF	TGTGCCAGCACTATGGTTGTCCAGGGCTCCTACGAGCAGTACTTC
TRBV6-5	TRBJ2-1	NA	CASSWGIADDEQFF	TGTGCCAGCAGCTGGGGGATAGCGGACGATGAGCAGTTCTTC
TRBV7-9	TRBJ1-2	TRBD1	CASSLGQPYGYTF	TGTGCCAGCAGCTTGGGACAGCCCTATGGCTACACCTTC
TRBV7-9	TRBJ2-4	TRBD2	CASSRQLAGVTVAKNIQYF	TGTGCCAGCAGCAGGCAACTAGCGGGAGTTACCGTAGCCAAAAACATTCAGTACTTC
TRBV7-8	TRBJ1-3	NA	CASRRGSGNTIYF	TGTGCCAGCAGGAGAGGATCTGGAAACACCATATATTTT
TRBV4-1	TRBJ1-1	NA	CASSQPPGDTEAFF	TGCGCCAGCAGCCAACCTCCGGGGGACACTGAAGCTTTCTTT
TRBV7-2	TRBJ2-5	NA	CASSSRGTRGGVSETQYF	TGTGCCAGCAGCTCCAGAGGGACTCGGGGAGGAGTTTCAGAGACCCAGTACTTC
TRBV28	TRBJ2-7	NA	CASSSSSSYEQYF	TGTGCCAGCAGTTCCTCTAGCTCCTACGAGCAGTACTTC
TRBV7-3	TRBJ2-5	TRBD1	CASSPGTGGWETQYF	TGTGCCAGCAGCCCCGGGACAGGGGGCTGGGAGACCCAGTACTTC
TRBV6-5	TRBJ1-2	NA	CASSYSEGNYGYTF	TGTGCCAGCAGTTACTCGGAGGGAAACTATGGCTACACCTTC
TRBV10-3	TRBJ1-5	NA	CAISEGGAPQHF	TGTGCCATCAGTGAAGGTGGGGCGCCCCAGCATTTT
TRBV5-6	TRBJ2-6	NA	CASSLLSGANVLTF	TGTGCCAGCAGCCTCCTCTCTGGGGCCAACGTCCTGACTTTC
TRBV10-3	TRBJ2-7	NA	CAISDSKTGGGGYEQYF	TGTGCCATCAGTGATTCGAAAACAGGGGGGGGCGGGTACGAGCAGTACTTC
TRBV2	TRBJ1-2	NA	CASSGTTSTGNYGYTF	TGTGCCAGCAGTGGAACCACCTCGACAGGAAACTATGGCTACACCTTC
TRBV18	TRBJ2-7	TRBD1	CASSHRDRGHEQYF	TGTGCCAGCTCACACCGGGACAGGGGTCACGAGCAGTACTTC
TRBV19	TRBJ2-1	NA	CASSIGGANEQFF	TGTGCCAGTAGTATTGGGGGGGCCAATGAGCAGTTCTTC
TRBV9	TRBJ1-2	NA	CASSGDYRAGYTF	TGTGCCAGCAGCGGGGACTACAGGGCCGGCTACACCTTC
TRBV28	TRBJ2-5	TRBD1	CASRQGQDIQETQYF	TGTGCCAGCAGACAGGGACAGGACATTCAAGAGACCCAGTACTTC
TRBV6-6	TRBJ2-3	TRBD1	CASRLQGIASTDTQYF	TGTGCCAGCAGACTACAGGGGATCGCTAGCACAGATACGCAGTATTTT
TRBV5-6	TRBJ2-3	TRBD2	CASSLDGTIDTQYF	TGTGCCAGCAGCCTGGACGGGACTATAGATACGCAGTATTTT
TRBV6-6	TRBJ2-2	TRBD1	CASKPGQGISTGELFF	TGTGCCAGCAAACCGGGACAGGGTATTAGCACCGGGGAGCTGTTTTTT
TRBV5-1	TRBJ2-4	TRBD1	CASSWELQGALAKNIQYF	TGCGCCAGCAGCTGGGAATTGCAGGGGGCTCTAGCCAAAAACATTCAGTACTTC
TRBV11-2	TRBJ2-1	NA	CASSFSQNNEQFF	TGTGCCAGCAGCTTTTCACAGAACAATGAGCAGTTCTTC
TRBV6-4	TRBJ1-1	NA	CASSGGRNTEAFF	TGTGCCAGCAGTGGCGGAAGGAACACTGAAGCTTTCTTT
TRBV19	TRBJ1-6	TRBD1	CASSYSGTGSSPLHF	TGTGCCAGTAGTTACTCGGGGACAGGGTCTTCACCCCTCCACTTT